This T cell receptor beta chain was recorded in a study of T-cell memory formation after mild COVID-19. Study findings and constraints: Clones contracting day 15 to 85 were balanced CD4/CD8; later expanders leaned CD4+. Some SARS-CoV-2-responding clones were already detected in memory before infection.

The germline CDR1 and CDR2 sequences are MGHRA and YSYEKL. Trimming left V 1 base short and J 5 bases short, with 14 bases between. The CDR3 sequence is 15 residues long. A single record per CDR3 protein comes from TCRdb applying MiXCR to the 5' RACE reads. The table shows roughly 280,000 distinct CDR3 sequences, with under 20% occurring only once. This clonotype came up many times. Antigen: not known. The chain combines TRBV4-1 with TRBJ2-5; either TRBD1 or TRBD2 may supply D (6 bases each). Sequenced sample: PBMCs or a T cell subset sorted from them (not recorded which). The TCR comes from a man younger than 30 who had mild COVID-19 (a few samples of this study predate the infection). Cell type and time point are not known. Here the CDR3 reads CASSQVAGGGETQYF. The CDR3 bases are TGCGCCAGCAGCCAAGTGGCCGGGGGCGGGGAGACCCAGTACTTC.